This T cell receptor (beta chain) came from a study of T cells in Graves' hyperthyroidism and ophthalmopathy. Study findings and constraints: Median prediction lead before ophthalmopathy onset was roughly 6 months with the model. Blood held most thyroid clonotypes expanded above 0.001 frequency.

Researchers took RNA transcripts and amplified the TCR beta CDR3 regions from them. The HTBI primer set drove a first-round RT-PCR of the TCR CDR3. MiXCR, run by TCRdb on the multiplex PCR reads, gives a single entry per CDR3 protein. In the table there are about 380,000 distinct CDR3 sequences, 15% to 20% of which are singletons. Between the trimmed V and J ends, which lost 0 bases and 2 bases, there was a span of 18 bases. This CDR3 is built from 18 residues. From germline, CDR1 is MGHDK and CDR2 SYGVNS. Clinical symptoms, serum thyroxine and TRAb, thyroid ultrasound and orbital computed tomography together formed the diagnostic basis. Notes on this clonotype: No antigen is known for it.

The clonotype comes from a young man with Graves' ophthalmopathy. V gene TRBV25-1 combines with J gene TRBJ2-3, with D unclear. The specimen was blood. The CDR3 coding sequence is TGTGCCAGCAGTGAATATAACCCAAGGACGGGCCTCACAGATACGCAGTATTTT. This sequence encodes CASSEYNPRTGLTDTQYF.